This T cell receptor (beta chain) was sequenced during a study of blood T cell repertoires in COVID-19. CDR3 size: 14 residues. The germline gives CDR1 LGHDT, CDR2 YNNKEL (reference sequence). J gave up 5 bases and V 5 bases, and 7 bases lay outside the gene matches. In the authors' methods: How many nucleated cells were present was estimated from reference gene primer amplification. Generated by immunoSEQ multiplex PCR, the TCRdb table keeps only in-frame clones and is missing some. That table gives V, J and clone size, and the DNA gave D and trimming. The sample yields about 280,000 clones, 88% seen once.

The sequence came from a woman aged 25 to 39 who had recovered from COVID-19. The V and J genes are TRBV3-1 (or the pseudogene TRBV3-2) and TRBJ2-3; the match to TRBD2 covers 7 bases. Sequenced input: PBMCs or T cells enriched from blood (not recorded which). The CDR3 coding sequence is TGTGCCAGCAGCAAAAGTTCTAGCGGAGATACGCAGTATTTT. Protein sequence: CASSKSSSGDTQYF.